The rows below give T cell receptor beta chains drawn from one sample of a study of blood T cell repertoires in COVID-19. Produced via immunoSEQ multiplex PCR; TCRdb's table is partial and in-frame only. The data contain 250,000 or so clones, just under 85% of them seen just once; the ten biggest clones take up roughly 9.8%. Material: peripheral blood. These TCRs come from an older man with acute or convalescent COVID-19. Both conserved end residues are part of each CDR3. The order of the fields is J gene, V gene, CDR3 protein.

J gene: TRBJ1-6
V gene: TRBV3-1/TRBV3-2
CDR3 protein: CASRPGPNSPLHF

J gene: TRBJ1-6
V gene: TRBV27
CDR3 protein: CASNSGTGVEGPLHF

J gene: TRBJ1-3
V gene: TRBV28
CDR3 protein: CASRTGFSGNTIYF

J gene: TRBJ2-5
V gene: TRBV5-6
CDR3 protein: CASSLVGGPQETQYF

J gene: TRBJ1-6
V gene: TRBV5-1
CDR3 protein: CASSTTRGQGNSPLHF

J gene: TRBJ1-5
V gene: TRBV21-1
CDR3 protein: CASAETGFNNQPQHF

J gene: TRBJ2-1
V gene: TRBV7-9
CDR3 protein: CASSFSPPGLAGVGYEQFF

J gene: TRBJ2-7
V gene: TRBV2
CDR3 protein: CASRVTSGYEQYF

J gene: TRBJ1-6
V gene: TRBV27
CDR3 protein: CASSLDVDSRSPLHF

J gene: TRBJ2-7
V gene: TRBV5-1
CDR3 protein: CASSPGQGVPFGYEQYF

J gene: TRBJ1-2
V gene: TRBV5-8
CDR3 protein: CASRETGTYGYTF

J gene: TRBJ2-2
V gene: TRBV5-6
CDR3 protein: CASSPLAGDTGELFF

J gene: TRBJ2-7
V gene: TRBV13
CDR3 protein: CASSLTVPDRGHHEQYF

J gene: TRBJ1-1
V gene: TRBV20-1
CDR3 protein: CSASELRSTLMNTEAFF

J gene: TRBJ2-7
V gene: TRBV6-5
CDR3 protein: CASIPAGSGSYEQYF

J gene: TRBJ1-4
V gene: TRBV19
CDR3 protein: CASSSGQGAGEKLFF

J gene: TRBJ2-7
V gene: TRBV25-1
CDR3 protein: CASSEYRGTGGPYEQYF

J gene: TRBJ1-2
V gene: TRBV30
CDR3 protein: CAWSSTVGAYYGYTF

J gene: TRBJ1-2
V gene: TRBV5-1
CDR3 protein: CASSLAPGQGTTYGYTF

J gene: TRBJ2-7
V gene: TRBV11-2
CDR3 protein: CASSHLLVRGQNEQYF

J gene: TRBJ2-3
V gene: TRBV10-1
CDR3 protein: CASTPNTQYF

J gene: TRBJ2-3
V gene: TRBV11-1
CDR3 protein: CASSLAGGNTDTQYF

J gene: TRBJ2-3
V gene: TRBV11-2
CDR3 protein: CASSLGRGTSTDTQYF

J gene: TRBJ1-1
V gene: TRBV11-2
CDR3 protein: CASSANNIQAEAFF

J gene: TRBJ1-3
V gene: TRBV28
CDR3 protein: CASSLLRDIGRDNSGNTIYF

J gene: TRBJ2-7
V gene: TRBV3-1/TRBV3-2
CDR3 protein: CASSLGGGGPYEQYF

J gene: TRBJ2-7
V gene: TRBV6-5
CDR3 protein: CASSKMGQGPYEQYF

J gene: TRBJ1-5
V gene: TRBV4-1
CDR3 protein: CASSQDRGVNQPQHF

J gene: TRBJ1-2
V gene: TRBV25-1
CDR3 protein: CASSEGDRYYGYTF

J gene: TRBJ1-5
V gene: TRBV12-3/TRBV12-4
CDR3 protein: CASSPDLSQAQHF

J gene: TRBJ2-5
V gene: TRBV9
CDR3 protein: CASSDGTGMIETQYF

J gene: TRBJ1-4
V gene: TRBV5-4
CDR3 protein: CASSLAGADEKLFF

J gene: TRBJ1-2
V gene: TRBV9
CDR3 protein: CASSVGPGQGGSGYTF

J gene: TRBJ1-2
V gene: TRBV4-1
CDR3 protein: CASSLRGEGSYGYTF

J gene: TRBJ2-7
V gene: TRBV3-1/TRBV3-2
CDR3 protein: CASRGAPYEQYF

J gene: TRBJ2-7
V gene: TRBV5-1
CDR3 protein: CASSLEQGMFYEQYF

J gene: TRBJ2-7
V gene: TRBV29-1
CDR3 protein: CSVAGTLYEQYF

J gene: TRBJ1-5
V gene: TRBV2
CDR3 protein: CASSLDRGRSNQPQHF

J gene: TRBJ1-2
V gene: TRBV5-1
CDR3 protein: CASSLPGQGIGGYTF

J gene: TRBJ2-1
V gene: TRBV2
CDR3 protein: CASSLGQGVYNEQFF

J gene: TRBJ1-2
V gene: TRBV14
CDR3 protein: CASSQDRGRYGYTF

J gene: TRBJ2-1
V gene: TRBV5-1
CDR3 protein: CASSTTGTSGNDEQFF

J gene: TRBJ1-3
V gene: TRBV9
CDR3 protein: CASSVSGTGSNTIYF

J gene: TRBJ1-2
V gene: TRBV6-1
CDR3 protein: CASSERQGWDGYTF

J gene: TRBJ2-2
V gene: TRBV4-1
CDR3 protein: CASSSAGGELFF

J gene: TRBJ2-7
V gene: TRBV5-1
CDR3 protein: CASSVDSSTYEQYF

J gene: TRBJ2-7
V gene: TRBV20-1
CDR3 protein: CSARDGDREYF

J gene: TRBJ1-5
V gene: TRBV6-6
CDR3 protein: CASSFRAAGQPQHF

J gene: TRBJ1-5
V gene: TRBV6-1
CDR3 protein: CASSVAGTGGNQPQHF

J gene: TRBJ2-7
V gene: TRBV2
CDR3 protein: CASLRDRGSPYEQYF

J gene: TRBJ1-4
V gene: TRBV28
CDR3 protein: CATSYSNEKLFF

J gene: TRBJ2-6
V gene: TRBV24-1
CDR3 protein: CATSEFRAGANVLTF

J gene: TRBJ1-2
V gene: TRBV29-1
CDR3 protein: CSVEAEEGNYGYTF